This T cell receptor (beta chain) was captured by sequencing in a study of CD8 T cells in ankylosing spondylitis. Study findings and constraints: Ankylosing spondylitis blood seemed to carry a telltale TCR beta motif made of several highly homologous variants. Clones linked with disease were CD8+ and fairly uncommon in the peripheral blood. Before this, some motif variants had been reported in reactive arthritis synovial fluid and blood. Reports say disease-linked clones showed up significantly more in matched ankylosing spondylitis synovial fluid.

The authors made TCR beta libraries by quantitative 5'-RACE with molecular barcodes. TCRdb re-analysed the 5' RACE reads in MiXCR, keeping a single row per CDR3 protein. Of about 420,000 distinct CDR3 sequences in the sample, around 22% were seen once. Remarks on this clonotype: Its target is unknown.

Per the germline V gene, CDR1 is MNHEY and CDR2 is SVGEGT. The CDR3 runs 14 residues. Trimming took 2 bases from V and 5 from J, leaving 10 bases between them. The source material was blood, either unsorted or a sorted T cell fraction (not recorded which). This clonotype originated in a male donor with ankylosing spondylitis. This rearrangement joins TRBV6-2 or TRBV6-3 to TRBJ1-5; weak D call: TRBD1 (5 bases). The CDR3: CASSYGGTDQPQHF. Written as DNA, the CDR3 is TGTGCCAGCAGTTACGGCGGGACGGATCAGCCCCAGCATTTT.